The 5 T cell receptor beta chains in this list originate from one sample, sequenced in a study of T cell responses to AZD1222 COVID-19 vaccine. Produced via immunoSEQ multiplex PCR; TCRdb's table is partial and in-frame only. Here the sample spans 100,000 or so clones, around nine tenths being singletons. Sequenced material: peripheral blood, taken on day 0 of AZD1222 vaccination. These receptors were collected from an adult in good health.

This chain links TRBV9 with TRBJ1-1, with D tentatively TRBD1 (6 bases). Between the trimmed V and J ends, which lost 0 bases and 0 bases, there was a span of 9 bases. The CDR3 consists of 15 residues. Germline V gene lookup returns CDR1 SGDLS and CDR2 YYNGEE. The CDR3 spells CASSVAGQLNTEAFF. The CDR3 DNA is TGTGCCAGCAGCGTAGCAGGACAGCTGAACACTGAAGCTTTCTTT.

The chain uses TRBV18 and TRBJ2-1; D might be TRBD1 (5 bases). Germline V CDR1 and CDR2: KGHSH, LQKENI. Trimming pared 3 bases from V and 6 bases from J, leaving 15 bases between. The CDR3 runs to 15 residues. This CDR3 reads CASSPWQGNSNEQFF. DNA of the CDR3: TGTGCCAGCTCACCGTGGCAGGGAAATAGCAATGAGCAGTTCTTC.

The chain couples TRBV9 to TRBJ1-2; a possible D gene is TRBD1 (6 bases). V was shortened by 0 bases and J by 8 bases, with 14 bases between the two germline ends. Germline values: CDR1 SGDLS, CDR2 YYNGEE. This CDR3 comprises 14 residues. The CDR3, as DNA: TGTGCCAGCAGCGTAGCTGCCCAGGGGACCGGCTACACCTTC. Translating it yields CASSVAAQGTGYTF.

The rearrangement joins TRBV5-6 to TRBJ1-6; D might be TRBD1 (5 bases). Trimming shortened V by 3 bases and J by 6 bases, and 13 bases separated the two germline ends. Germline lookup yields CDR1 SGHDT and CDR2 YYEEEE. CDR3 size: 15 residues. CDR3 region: CASSSWDQSNSPLHF. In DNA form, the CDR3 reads TGTGCCAGCAGCTCATGGGACCAAAGTAATTCACCCCTCCACTTT.

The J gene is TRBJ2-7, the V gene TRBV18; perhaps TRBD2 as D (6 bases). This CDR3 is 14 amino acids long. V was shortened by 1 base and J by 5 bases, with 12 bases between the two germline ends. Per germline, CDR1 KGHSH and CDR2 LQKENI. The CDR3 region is CASSPLGLAHEQYF. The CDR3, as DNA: TGTGCCAGCTCACCACTCGGGCTAGCGCACGAGCAGTACTTC.